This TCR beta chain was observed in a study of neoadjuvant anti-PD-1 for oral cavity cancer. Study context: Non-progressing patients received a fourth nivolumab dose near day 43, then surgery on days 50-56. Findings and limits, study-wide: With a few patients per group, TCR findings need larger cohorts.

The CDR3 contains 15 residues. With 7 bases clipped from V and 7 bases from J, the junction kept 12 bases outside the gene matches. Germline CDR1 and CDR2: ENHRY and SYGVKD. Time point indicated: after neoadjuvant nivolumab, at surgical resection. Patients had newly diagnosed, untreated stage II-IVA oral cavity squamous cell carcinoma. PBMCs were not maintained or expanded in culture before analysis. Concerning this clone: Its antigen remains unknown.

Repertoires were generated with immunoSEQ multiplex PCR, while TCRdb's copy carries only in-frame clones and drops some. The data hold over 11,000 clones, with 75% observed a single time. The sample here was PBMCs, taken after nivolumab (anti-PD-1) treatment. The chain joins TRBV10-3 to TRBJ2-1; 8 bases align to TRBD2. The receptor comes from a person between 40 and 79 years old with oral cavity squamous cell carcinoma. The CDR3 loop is CAIKSFGTRENEQFF. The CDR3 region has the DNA TGTGCCATCAAGTCCTTCGGGACTAGAGAAAATGAGCAGTTCTTC.